The 5 T cell receptor beta chains given below trace back to one sample, sequenced in a study of CD8 T cells in Susac syndrome (dated by TCRdb to between 2017 and 2020). The library came from the immunoSEQ multiplex PCR assay. RNA was extracted with the RNeasy kit and 0.5 to 1 ug was reverse transcribed using random hexamers. The public reads were run again by TCRdb, first through fastp at Q25 and then through MiXCR, and only productive beta chains were kept. Records with the same CDR3 protein are collapsed into one entry carrying the most frequent genes and DNA. The sample yields 150,000 to 200,000 distinct CDR3 sequences; approximately 94% were counted once. The ten largest make up about 0.086% of the sample. Sequencing was done on a sample of CD4+ T cells from PBMCs. These TCRs come from a human donor with multiple sclerosis.

This clonotype was seen only once. CDR3 loop: CASSTGFVNTGELFF. Written as DNA, the CDR3 is TGTGCCAGCTCCACGGGGTTCGTCAACACCGGGGAGCTGTTTTTT. The chain links TRBV7-2 to TRBJ2-2; the D gene is possibly TRBD2 (5 bases). This CDR3 region has 15 residues. CDR1 is SGHTA and CDR2 is FQGNSA in the germline V gene. V gave up 8 bases and J gave up 2 bases, with 15 bases separating them.

The chain links TRBV4-2 to TRBJ2-2; the match to TRBD2 covers 10 bases. The CDR3 length is 15 residues. The germline V gene encodes CDR1 LGHNA and CDR2 YNFKEQ. The V and J ends lost 7 bases and 6 bases, in that order; junction bases with no gene match: 8. Here the CDR3 reads CASTSLAGDSGELFF. The CDR3 nucleotides read TGTGCCAGCACGTCTCTAGCGGGAGATTCCGGGGAGCTGTTTTTT.

The chain is built from TRBV5-4 and TRBJ1-1, with TRBD1 identical over 7 bases. The germline CDR1 and CDR2 sequences are SGHNT and YYREEE (reference sequence). This CDR3 is built from 12 residues. The trim removed 10 bases at V and 5 bases at J, leaving 8 bases unmatched. CDR3 DNA sequence: TGTGCCTCCAGGGGGGTGGGAACTGAAGCTTTCTTT. Encoded protein: CASRGVGTEAFF. The full variable domain, completed using reference TRBV5-4 and TRBJ1-1, is ETGVTQSPTHLIKTRGQQVTLRCSSQSGHNTVSWYQQALGQGPQFIFQYYREEENGRGNFPPRFSGLQFPNYSSELNVNALELDDSALYLCASRGVGTEAFFGQGTRLTVV.

V is TRBV7-9 and J is TRBJ2-5; perhaps TRBD2 as D (6 bases). Trimming stripped 0 bases from V and 4 bases from J, with 15 bases between. This CDR3 is built from 16 residues. Germline CDR1 and CDR2: SEHNR and FQNEAQ (reference sequence). CDR3 nucleotides: TGTGCCAGCAGCTTAGCAGGGACTTTCCCTCGAGAGACCCAGTACTTC. It specifies CASSLAGTFPRETQYF.

The chain has TRBV20-1 and TRBJ2-1; tentatively, D is TRBD2 (6 bases). There are 13 residues in the CDR3. Germline V lookup: CDR1 DFQATT, CDR2 SNEGSKA (reference sequence). The V end was cut by 3 bases, the J end by 9 bases, with 15 bases between. The CDR3, as DNA: TGCAGTGCTAGTCCGCTTTTGGGGGGTGAGCAGTTCTTC. This translates into CSASPLLGGEQFF.